The 6 T cell receptor beta chains below all came from one sample that was sequenced in a study of CD8 T cells in ankylosing spondylitis. Notes on the study in general: In ankylosing spondylitis blood, a motif of roughly eight highly homologous TCR beta variants appeared characteristic.

These receptors have no identified antigens. In TCRdb, the 5' RACE reads were re-called with MiXCR into one record per CDR3 protein. The sample records more than 300,000 distinct CDR3 sequences, 6.5% to 10% being singletons. The sample comprised blood, either unsorted or a sorted T cell fraction (not recorded which). Receptors originate from a male donor with ankylosing spondylitis.

The chain employs TRBV18 and TRBJ1-3; unclear D gene. Trimming stripped 1 base from V and 0 bases from J, with 7 bases between. Germline CDR1 reads KGHSH; CDR2 reads LQKENI. The CDR3 is made up of 15 amino acids. CDR3 protein: CASSPQLSSGNTIYF. CDR3 nucleotides: TGTGCCAGCTCACCACAGCTGTCCTCTGGAAACACCATATATTTT.

This clonotype was observed many times. The chain is built from TRBV3-1 and TRBJ2-7; no definite D call. Germline CDR1 is LGHDT and CDR2 is YNNKEL (reference sequence). The CDR3 loop spans 12 amino acids. The V and J ends lost 0 bases and 3 bases respectively, with 3 bases between them. The CDR3, as DNA: TGTGCCAGCAGCCAAGATGTCTACGAGCAGTACTTC. Protein sequence: CASSQDVYEQYF.

In its sample, this clonotype was seen many times. CDR3 bases: TGTGCCAGCAGCTCGGGAGCGGGCGAAAAACTGTTTTTT. Its protein is CASSSGAGEKLFF. The rearrangement uses TRBV11-3 and TRBJ1-4; D gene unclear. CDR1 and CDR2 from the germline V gene are SGHNT and YENEEA. The length of the CDR3 is 13 residues. V was clipped by 4 bases and J by 8 bases, with 11 bases between them.

This clonotype was counted between two and nine times. The rearrangement links TRBV9 to TRBJ2-7, with TRBD2 matching over 10 bases. V was clipped by 5 bases and J by 4 bases; unmatched bases: 3. The length of the CDR3 is 13 residues. The V gene's germline CDR1 is SGDLS and CDR2 YYNGEE. In DNA, the CDR3 is TGTGCCAGCAGTCAACTAGCGGGGTACGAGCAGTACTTC. Residues: CASSQLAGYEQYF.

This rearrangement joins TRBV18 to TRBJ2-7, with TRBD2 as a possible D gene (5 bases). This CDR3 contains 14 residues. Germline V gives CDR1 KGHSH, CDR2 LQKENI. V was cut by 6 bases and J by 3 bases, with 15 bases left in between. CDR3 sequence (DNA): TGTGCCAGCTCGGAGCGGCCCGGGGTCTACGAGCAGTACTTC. Protein product: CASSERPGVYEQYF.

The chain employs TRBV11-2 and TRBJ2-1, with 9 nucleotides matching TRBD2. The trim removed 5 bases at V and 7 bases at J, leaving 12 bases unmatched. There are 16 residues in the CDR3. Germline V gene lookup returns CDR1 SGHAT and CDR2 FQNNGV. The CDR3: CASSPGAGGDRNEQFF. The CDR3 bases are TGTGCCAGCAGCCCAGGAGCGGGAGGCGATAGGAATGAGCAGTTCTTC.